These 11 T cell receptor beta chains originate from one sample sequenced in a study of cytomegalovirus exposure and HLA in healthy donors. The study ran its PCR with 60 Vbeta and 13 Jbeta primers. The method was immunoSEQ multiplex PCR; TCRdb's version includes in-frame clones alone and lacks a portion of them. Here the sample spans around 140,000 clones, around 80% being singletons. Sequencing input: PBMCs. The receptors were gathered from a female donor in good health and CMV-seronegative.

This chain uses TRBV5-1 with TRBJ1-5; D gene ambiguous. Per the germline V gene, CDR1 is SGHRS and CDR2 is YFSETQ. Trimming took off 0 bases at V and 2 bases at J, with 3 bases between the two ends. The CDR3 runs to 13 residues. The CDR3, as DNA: TGCGCCAGCAGCTTGGCGGGCAATCAGCCCCAGCATTTT. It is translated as CASSLAGNQPQHF.

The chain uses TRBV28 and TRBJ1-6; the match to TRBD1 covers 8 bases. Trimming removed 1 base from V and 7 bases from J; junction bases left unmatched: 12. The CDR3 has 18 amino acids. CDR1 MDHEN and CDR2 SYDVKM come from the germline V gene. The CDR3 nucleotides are TGTGCCAGCAGTTTATCTGGCGGGTCAGGGGGCAGGAATTCACCCCTCCACTTT. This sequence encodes CASSLSGGSGGRNSPLHF.

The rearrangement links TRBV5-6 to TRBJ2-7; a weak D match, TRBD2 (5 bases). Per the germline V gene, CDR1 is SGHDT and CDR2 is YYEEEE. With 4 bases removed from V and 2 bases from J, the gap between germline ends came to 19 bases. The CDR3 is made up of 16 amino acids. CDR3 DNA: TGTGCCAGCAGCCCTGGTGGACTCGGAGGACCCTACGAGCAGTACTTC. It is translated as CASSPGGLGGPYEQYF. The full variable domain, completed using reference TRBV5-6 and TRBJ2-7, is DAGVTQSPTHLIKTRGQQVTLRCSPKSGHDTVSWYQQALGQGPQFIFQYYEEEERQRGNFPDRFSGHQFPNYSSELNVNALLLGDSALYLCASSPGGLGGPYEQYFGPGTRLTVT.

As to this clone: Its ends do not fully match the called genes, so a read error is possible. The CDR3 spells CASSLIRLNYGYPF. The CDR3 DNA sequence: TGTGCCAGCAGCTTGATCCGACTTAACTATGGCTACCCCTTC. The genes are TRBV5-6 and TRBJ1-2, with D unresolved. The CDR3 contains 14 residues. In germline, CDR1 is SGHDT, CDR2 YYEEEE.

The CDR3 DNA follows: TGCGCCAGCAGCCAACGGCCTAGCGGGAGGGGGGACATTCAGTACTTC. Translated: CASSQRPSGRGDIQYF. The chain employs TRBV4-1 and TRBJ2-4; 12 positions agree with TRBD2. V shed 2 bases and J 8 bases; nucleotides not matched to a gene: 7. This CDR3 contains 16 residues. Germline V CDR1 and CDR2: MGHRA, YSYEKL.

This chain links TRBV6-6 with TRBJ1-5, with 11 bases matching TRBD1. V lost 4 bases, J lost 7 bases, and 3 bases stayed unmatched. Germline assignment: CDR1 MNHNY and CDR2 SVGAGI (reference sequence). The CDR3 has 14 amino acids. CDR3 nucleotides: TGTGCCAGCAGTTTGGACAGGGGGCGGCAGCCCCAGCATTTT. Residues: CASSLDRGRQPQHF.

The CDR3 DNA sequence: TGTGCCAGCAGAGATCGGGTAGTGTTATACAATGAGCAGTTCTTC. As protein: CASRDRVVLYNEQFF. V usage is TRBV6-5 and J usage is TRBJ2-1, with D unclear. Between the trimmed V and J ends, which lost 6 bases and 4 bases, there was a span of 16 bases. The CDR3 sequence is 15 residues long. The germline V gene has CDR1 MNHEY and CDR2 SVGAGI.

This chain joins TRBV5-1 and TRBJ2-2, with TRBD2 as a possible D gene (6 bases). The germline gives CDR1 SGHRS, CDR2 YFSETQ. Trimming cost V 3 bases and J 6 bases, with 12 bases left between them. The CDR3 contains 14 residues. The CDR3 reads CASSSFTSPGELFF. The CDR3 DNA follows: TGCGCCAGCAGCTCTTTTACTAGCCCCGGGGAGCTGTTTTTT.

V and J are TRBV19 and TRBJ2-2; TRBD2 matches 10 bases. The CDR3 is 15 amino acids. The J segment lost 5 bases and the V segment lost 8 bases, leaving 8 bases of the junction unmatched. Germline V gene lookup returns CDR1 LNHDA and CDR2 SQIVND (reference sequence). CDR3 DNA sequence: TGTGCCAGTTCTCGGCTAGCGGGAGAGACCGGGGAGCTGTTTTTT. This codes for CASSRLAGETGELFF. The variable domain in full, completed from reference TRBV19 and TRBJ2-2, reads DGGITQSPKYLFRKEGQNVTLSCEQNLNHDAMYWYRQDPGQGLRLIYYSQIVNDFQKGDIAEGYSVSREKKESFPLTVTSAQKNPTAFYLCASSRLAGETGELFFGEGSRLTVL.

Here the CDR3 DNA reads TGTGCCAGCAGTGACTCACCACTCCCCAGCCCGACTTACTCTGGAAACACCATATATTTT. Translated, it gives CASSDSPLPSPTYSGNTIYF. V and J are TRBV2 and TRBJ1-3; D is unresolved. The germline V and J ends were trimmed by 3 bases and 0 bases, with 24 bases remaining between them. This CDR3 contains 20 residues. Germline V lookup: CDR1 SNHLY, CDR2 FYNNEI.

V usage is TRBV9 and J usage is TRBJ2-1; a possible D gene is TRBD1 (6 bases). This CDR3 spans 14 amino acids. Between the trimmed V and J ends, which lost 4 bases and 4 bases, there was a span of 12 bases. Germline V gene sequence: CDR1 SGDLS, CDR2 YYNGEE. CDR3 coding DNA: TGTGCCAGCAGCCAGGGGTACTCTTACAATGAGCAGTTCTTC. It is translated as CASSQGYSYNEQFF.